The 4 T cell receptor beta chains below were found in one sample sequenced in a study of blood T cell repertoires in COVID-19. This table comes from immunoSEQ multiplex PCR, and its TCRdb copy is limited to in-frame clones, with some not included. The sample has 60,000 to 65,000 clones, more than 75% seen once; the top ten hold 50%. Sequenced input: peripheral blood. These receptors originate from an elderly woman with acute or convalescent COVID-19.

The DNA of the CDR3 is TGTGCCAGCAGCGCCTCGACTAGCGGGAGTGTAACAGATACGCAGTATTTT. Translated: CASSASTSGSVTDTQYF. The chain couples TRBV9 to TRBJ2-3; 12 bases match TRBD2. The J segment lost 3 bases and the V segment lost 3 bases, leaving 8 bases of the junction unmatched. Germline CDR1 is SGDLS and CDR2 is YYNGEE. The CDR3 length is 17 residues. The full variable domain, completed using reference TRBV9 and TRBJ2-3, is DSGVTQTPKHLITATGQRVTLRCSPRSGDLSVYWYQQSLDQGLQFLIQYYNGEERAKGNILERFSAQQFPDLHSELNLSSLELGDSALYFCASSASTSGSVTDTQYFGPGTRLTVL.

The rearrangement uses TRBV19 and TRBJ1-1; no clear D. Per the germline V gene, CDR1 is LNHDA and CDR2 is SQIVND (reference sequence). Trimming removed 1 base at V and 4 bases at J, with 16 bases between. This CDR3 has 16 residues. CDR3 protein: CASSIAPSAAGTEAFF. DNA for the CDR3: TGTGCCAGTAGTATAGCCCCGTCAGCGGCGGGCACTGAAGCTTTCTTT.

The chain uses TRBV9 and TRBJ2-5, with a weak D call TRBD2 (5 bases). Per germline, CDR1 SGDLS and CDR2 YYNGEE. Trimming stripped 3 bases from V and 1 base from J, with 13 bases between. This CDR3 comprises 15 residues. The CDR3 region has the DNA TGTGCCAGCAGCGACGACCTAGCTTCCCAAGAGACCCAGTACTTC. It is translated as CASSDDLASQETQYF.

As concerns this clone: The junction and the germline gene differ at one end; a read error may be behind it. The V gene is TRBV28, the J gene TRBJ1-1; weak D call: TRBD1 (6 bases). The CDR3 loop spans 12 amino acids. Germline assignment: CDR1 MDHEN and CDR2 SYDVKM. CDR3 nucleotide sequence: TGTGCCAGCAGCCCGCCCCGGGACACGGGTATCTTT. This translates into CASSPPRDTGIF.